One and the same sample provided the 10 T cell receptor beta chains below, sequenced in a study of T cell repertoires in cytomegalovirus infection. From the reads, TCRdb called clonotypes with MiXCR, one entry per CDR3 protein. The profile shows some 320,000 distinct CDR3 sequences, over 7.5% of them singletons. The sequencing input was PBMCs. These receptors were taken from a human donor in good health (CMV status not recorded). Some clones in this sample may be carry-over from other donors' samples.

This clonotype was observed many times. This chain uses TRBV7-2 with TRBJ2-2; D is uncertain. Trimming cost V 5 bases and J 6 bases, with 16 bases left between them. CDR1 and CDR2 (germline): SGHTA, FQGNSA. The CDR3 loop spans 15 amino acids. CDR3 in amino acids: CASSPRNSWAGELFF. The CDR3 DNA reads TGTGCCAGCAGCCCCCGCAATAGTTGGGCCGGGGAGCTGTTTTTT.

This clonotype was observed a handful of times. The CDR3 coding sequence is TGCAGTGCCTCCAGTATAGCGGGGGGGCGGACAGATACGCAGTATTTT. It is translated as CSASSIAGGRTDTQYF. The chain joins TRBV20-1 to TRBJ2-3; 11 bases map to TRBD2. The CDR3 has 16 residues. Germline assignment: CDR1 DFQATT and CDR2 SNEGSKA (reference sequence). V lost 6 bases, J lost 3 bases, and 11 bases stayed unmatched.

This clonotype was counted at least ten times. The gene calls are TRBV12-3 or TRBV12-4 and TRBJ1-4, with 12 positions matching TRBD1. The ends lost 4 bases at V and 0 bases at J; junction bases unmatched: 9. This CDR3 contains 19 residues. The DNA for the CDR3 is TGTGCCAGCAGTTCCCGGGACAGGGGGCAATATGCAACTAATGAAAAACTGTTTTTT. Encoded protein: CASSSRDRGQYATNEKLFF.

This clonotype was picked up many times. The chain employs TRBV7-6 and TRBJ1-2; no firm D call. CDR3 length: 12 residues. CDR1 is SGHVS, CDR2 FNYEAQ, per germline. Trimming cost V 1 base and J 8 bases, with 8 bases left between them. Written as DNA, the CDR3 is TGTGCCAGCAGCTTAGGGGGTCAGGGCTACACCTTC. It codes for CASSLGGQGYTF.

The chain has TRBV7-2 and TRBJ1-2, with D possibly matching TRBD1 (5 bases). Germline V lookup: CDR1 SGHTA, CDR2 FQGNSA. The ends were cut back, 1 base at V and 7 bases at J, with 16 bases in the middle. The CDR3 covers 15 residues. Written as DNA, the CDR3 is TGTGCCAGCAGCTTAGGGGGGGGGGGGGTCGCTGGCTACACCTTC. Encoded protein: CASSLGGGGVAGYTF.

Written as DNA, the CDR3 is TGTGCCAGCAGCTTATATAGGGCAGGGTCCCTTTCCTCTGGGGCCAACGTCCTGACTTTC. It encodes CASSLYRAGSLSSGANVLTF. The V call is TRBV7-2, the J call TRBJ2-6; a possible D gene is TRBD1 (5 bases). Looked up from germline, CDR1 is SGHTA and CDR2 is FQGNSA. The length of the CDR3 is 20 residues. V dropped 2 bases and J dropped 0 bases, with 20 bases sitting between them.

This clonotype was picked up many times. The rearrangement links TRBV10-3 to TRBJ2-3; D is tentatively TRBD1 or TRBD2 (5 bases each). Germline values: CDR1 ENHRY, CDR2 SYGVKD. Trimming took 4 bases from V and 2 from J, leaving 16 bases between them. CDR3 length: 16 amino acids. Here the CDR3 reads CAISGSMGESTDTQYF. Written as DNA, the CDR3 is TGTGCCATCAGTGGATCAATGGGGGAGTCCACAGATACGCAGTATTTT.

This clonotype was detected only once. The CDR3 coding sequence is TGTGCCAGCAGCTTCTCCTTGGCAGTTCAGCCCCAGCATTTT. This encodes CASSFSLAVQPQHF. V gene TRBV5-6 combines with J gene TRBJ1-5; D is ambiguous. The V and J ends lost 2 bases and 6 bases respectively, with 12 bases between them. Germline lookup yields CDR1 SGHDT and CDR2 YYEEEE. The CDR3 length is 14 residues.

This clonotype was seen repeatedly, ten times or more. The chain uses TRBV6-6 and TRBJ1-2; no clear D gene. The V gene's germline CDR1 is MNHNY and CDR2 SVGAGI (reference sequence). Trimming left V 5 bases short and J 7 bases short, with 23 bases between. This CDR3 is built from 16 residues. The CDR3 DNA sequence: TGTGCCAGCAGTGATAAATGGAACGGTGGGTGGTCTGGCTACACCTTC. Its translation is CASSDKWNGGWSGYTF.

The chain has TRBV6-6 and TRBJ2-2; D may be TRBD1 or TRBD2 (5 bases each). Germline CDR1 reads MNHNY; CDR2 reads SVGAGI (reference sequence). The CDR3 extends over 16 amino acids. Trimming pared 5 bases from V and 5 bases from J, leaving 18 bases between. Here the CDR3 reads CASSEVLWGYTGELFF. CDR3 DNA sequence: TGTGCCAGCAGTGAGGTGTTGTGGGGGTATACCGGGGAGCTGTTTTTT.